This T cell receptor beta chain was observed in a study of cytomegalovirus exposure and HLA in healthy donors. A multiplex PCR was run with 60 Vbeta primers and 13 Jbeta primers. Produced via immunoSEQ multiplex PCR; TCRdb's table is partial and in-frame only. The table has 150,000 to 200,000 clones, nearly 80% seen once; the top ten hold about 5.6%. From germline, CDR1 is SNHLY and CDR2 FYNNEI. The CDR3 is made up of 13 amino acids. The V gene lost 6 bases and the J gene lost 3 bases, with 12 bases spanning the gap. This clone came up a few times. Sequencing was performed on PBMCs. The chain couples TRBV2 to TRBJ2-7, with D uncertain. The source of this sequence is a woman in her 30s in good health and CMV-seropositive. This CDR3 is CASSERWLYEQYF. Here the CDR3 DNA reads TGTGCCAGCAGCGAGAGGTGGCTCTACGAGCAGTACTTC. The variable domain in full, with the rest retrieved from reference TRBV2 and TRBJ2-7, is EPEVTQTPSHQVTQMGQEVILRCVPISNHLYFYWYRQILGQKVEFLVSFYNNEISEKSEIFDDQFSVERPDGSNFTLKIRSTKLEDSAMYFCASSERWLYEQYFGPGTRLTVT.